The present TCR beta chain was sequenced within a study of shared clonotypes between healthy human individuals. For the study at large: Two women and a few men aged 18 to 49 served as donors.

Replicate PCRs run on sorted subsets employed 200 to 250 ng DNA, approximately 30,000 T cell genomes. Authors' methods: Sequence data from immunoSEQ were junction-only and lacked quality scores; consequently, filtering differed. Produced via immunoSEQ multiplex PCR; TCRdb's table is partial and in-frame only. The V and J calls and clone size were taken over from that table, and D and trimming were inferred from the DNA. This sample has about 1.5 million clones, with 95% to 99% found just once. Adult donors, all healthy and HIV-negative, had no recent acute infections or vaccinations. This CDR3 spans 14 amino acids. J gave up 6 bases and V 1 base, and 3 bases lay outside the gene matches. Looked up from germline, CDR1 is KGHSH and CDR2 is LQKENI.

The receptor comes from a man younger than 40 in good health. Sample: naive CD4+ T cells sorted from blood. Subset in this sample: CD45RA+ positively selected. The chain uses TRBV18 and TRBJ1-5; 7 positions agree with TRBD1. The CDR3 reads CASSPQGAGQPQHF. CDR3 sequence (DNA): TGTGCCAGCTCACCACAGGGGGCTGGTCAGCCCCAGCATTTT. Filled out from reference TRBV18 and TRBJ1-5, the complete variable domain reads NAGVMQNPRHLVRRRGQEARLRCSPMKGHSHVYWYRQLPEEGLKFMVYLQKENIIDESGMPKERFSAEFPKEGPSILRIQQVVRGDSAAYFCASSPQGAGQPQHFGDGTRLSIL.